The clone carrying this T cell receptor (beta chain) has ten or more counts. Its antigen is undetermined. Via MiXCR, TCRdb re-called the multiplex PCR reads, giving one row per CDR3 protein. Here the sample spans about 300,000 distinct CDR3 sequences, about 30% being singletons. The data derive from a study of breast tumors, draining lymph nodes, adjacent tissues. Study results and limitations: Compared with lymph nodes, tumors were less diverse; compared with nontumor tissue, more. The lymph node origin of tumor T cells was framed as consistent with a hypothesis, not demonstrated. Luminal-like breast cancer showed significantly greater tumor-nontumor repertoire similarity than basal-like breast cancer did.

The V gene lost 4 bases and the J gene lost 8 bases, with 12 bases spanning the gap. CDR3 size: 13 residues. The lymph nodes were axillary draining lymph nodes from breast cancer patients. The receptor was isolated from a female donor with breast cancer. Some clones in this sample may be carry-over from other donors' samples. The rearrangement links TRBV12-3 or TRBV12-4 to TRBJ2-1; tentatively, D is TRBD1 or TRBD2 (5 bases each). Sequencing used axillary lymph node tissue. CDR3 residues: CASSSLAQDEQFF. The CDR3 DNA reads TGTGCCAGCAGTTCGCTAGCACAGGATGAGCAGTTCTTC.